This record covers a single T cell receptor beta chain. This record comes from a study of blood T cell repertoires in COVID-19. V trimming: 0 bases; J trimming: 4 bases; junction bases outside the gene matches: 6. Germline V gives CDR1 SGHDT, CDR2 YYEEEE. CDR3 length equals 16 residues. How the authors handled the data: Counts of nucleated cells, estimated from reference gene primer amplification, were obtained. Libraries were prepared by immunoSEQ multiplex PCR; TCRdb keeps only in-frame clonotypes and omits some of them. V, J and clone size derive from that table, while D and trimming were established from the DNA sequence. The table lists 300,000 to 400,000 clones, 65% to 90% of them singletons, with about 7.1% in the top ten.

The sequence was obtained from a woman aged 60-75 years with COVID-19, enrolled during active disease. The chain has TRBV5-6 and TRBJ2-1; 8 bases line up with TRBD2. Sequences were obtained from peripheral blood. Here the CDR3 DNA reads TGTGCCAGCAGCTTGGATCGCGGGGGGCCTTACAATGAGCAGTTCTTC. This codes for CASSLDRGGPYNEQFF.